Presented here are 6 T cell receptor beta chains from one specimen sequenced in a study of T cells after yellow fever vaccination. From the 5' RACE reads, TCRdb called clonotypes with MiXCR, one entry per CDR3 protein. The table includes hundreds of thousands of distinct CDR3 sequences, less than 20% detected once. Sequences were derived from PBMCs, sampled about 5 days after the first yellow fever vaccination. These TCRs come from a man in his late teens or twenties who received the YFV17D yellow fever vaccine.

This clonotype showed up just a few times. J is TRBJ2-7 and V is TRBV7-6; D not resolved. Germline V gives CDR1 SGHVS, CDR2 FNYEAQ. Trimming removed 4 bases from V and 3 bases from J, with 13 bases in between. The CDR3 loop spans 14 amino acids. The CDR3 bases are TGTGCCAGCAGCTCGACACCCACTCTCTACGAGCAGTACTTC. Residues: CASSSTPTLYEQYF.

The V gene is TRBV9, the J gene TRBJ2-3; D is ambiguous. Deletions cut 1 base from V and 2 bases from J, with 8 bases between. The germline CDR1 and CDR2 sequences are SGDLS and YYNGEE. The CDR3 contains 14 residues. DNA for the CDR3: TGTGCCAGCAGCGTATTTAGGGCCACAGATACGCAGTATTTT. Its protein product is CASSVFRATDTQYF.

The chain carries TRBV7-6 and TRBJ2-2; D perhaps matches TRBD1 (7 bases). Deletions cut 5 bases from V and 6 bases from J, with 16 bases between. The germline V gene encodes CDR1 SGHVS and CDR2 FNYEAQ. CDR3 length: 15 residues. As DNA, the CDR3 is TGTGCCAGCAGCCGACAGGGCGGGGAGTCCGGGGAGCTGTTTTTT. Its translation is CASSRQGGESGELFF.

The V and J genes are TRBV7-2 and TRBJ2-1; 7 bases match TRBD1. Germline V gene lookup returns CDR1 SGHTA and CDR2 FQGNSA. The V gene end was trimmed by 5 bases and the J gene end by 15 bases; junction bases not matched to a gene: 10. The CDR3 length is 12 residues. This CDR3 is CASSMGTVFAFF. Written as DNA, the CDR3 is TGTGCCAGCAGCATGGGGACAGTATTTGCGTTCTTC.

This clonotype has more than one count but fewer than ten. The chain carries TRBV7-9 and TRBJ2-7; D gene uncertain. This CDR3 has 12 residues. Trimming pared 2 bases from V and 1 base from J, leaving 3 bases between. Germline values: CDR1 SEHNR, CDR2 FQNEAQ (reference sequence). For the CDR3, the DNA is TGTGCCAGCAGCTTAATTTCCTACGAGCAGTACTTC. Translation gives CASSLISYEQYF.

This clonotype turned up a few times. The chain has TRBV4-1 and TRBJ2-3; perhaps TRBD2 as D (7 bases). Trimming took off 3 bases at V and 4 bases at J, with 17 bases between the two ends. This CDR3 is built from 16 residues. Germline CDR1 MGHRA, CDR2 YSYEKL. This CDR3 reads CASSHPGGASADTQYF. As DNA, the CDR3 is TGCGCCAGCAGCCATCCGGGGGGCGCGTCGGCAGATACGCAGTATTTT.